The rows below give T cell receptor beta chains drawn from one sample of a study of regulatory T cells in long-lasting Graves disease. TCRdb itself ran the multiplex PCR reads through MiXCR, one entry per CDR3 protein. Of around 450,000 distinct CDR3 sequences in the sample, around 15% were seen once. These data also featured in a second study, about T cells in Graves' hyperthyroidism and ophthalmopathy.

Sequencing was performed on peripheral blood mononuclear cells (PBMCs), taken at new diagnosis, from a patient treated with antithyroid drugs. These receptors all come from a man between 40 and 49 years old with Graves disease. CDR3s include the opening cysteine and the closing phenylalanine or tryptophan. Fields, in order: V gene, J gene, D gene, clone size, CDR3 protein, CDR3 DNA. A D gene is named only where the DNA matches it firmly. Only part of the rows carry a size: once, few, many, or a class if the clone is expanded.

TRBV12-3/TRBV12-4	TRBJ1-5	TRBD1	many	CASRRQGGINQPQHF	TGTGCCAGCAGGCGACAGGGTGGGATCAATCAGCCCCAGCATTTT
TRBV19	TRBJ2-1	TRBD2	.	CASSIEASGRAYNEQFF	TGTGCCAGTAGTATAGAGGCTAGCGGGAGGGCCTACAATGAGCAGTTCTTC
TRBV7-8	TRBJ2-1	TRBD2	once	CASSPRTSTHNEQFF	TGTGCCAGCAGCCCTCGGACTAGCACCCACAATGAGCAGTTCTTC
TRBV24-1	TRBJ1-2	TRBD1	many	CATSVGRGHLSYGYTF	TGTGCCACCAGTGTGGGCAGGGGGCACCTGAGCTATGGCTACACCTTC
TRBV28	TRBJ2-5	TRBD1	few	CASRTLGQGQETQYF	TGTGCCAGCAGGACTTTGGGACAGGGGCAAGAGACCCAGTACTTC
TRBV7-3	TRBJ2-1	.	.	CASSTATGRNEQFF	TGTGCCAGCAGCACAGCCACAGGGAGGAATGAGCAGTTCTTC
TRBV19	TRBJ1-5	.	.	CASSTSYSNQPQHF	TGTGCCAGTAGTACTTCTTATAGCAATCAGCCCCAGCATTTT
TRBV20-1	TRBJ2-7	TRBD1	many	CSARVASPDRGFDEQYF	TGCAGTGCTAGAGTTGCATCCCCGGACAGGGGTTTCGACGAGCAGTACTTC
TRBV24-1	TRBJ2-1	TRBD2	many	CATSAPKAGGRNEQFF	TGTGCCACCAGTGCCCCGAAAGCGGGAGGTCGAAATGAGCAGTTCTTC
TRBV27	TRBJ2-7	.	few	CASSRPGAEQYF	TGTGCCAGCAGTCGCCCTGGGGCCGAGCAGTACTTC
TRBV6-1	TRBJ2-7	.	few	CASTLSPEANIYEQYF	TGTGCCAGCACGTTAAGTCCCGAGGCCAACATCTACGAGCAGTACTTC
TRBV7-9	TRBJ2-7	TRBD2	many	CASSLVNPVREGQREQYF	TGTGCCAGCAGCTTAGTAAACCCCGTCCGGGAGGGTCAGCGCGAGCAGTACTTC
TRBV2	TRBJ2-4	.	many	CASSDWSGLAKNIQYF	TGTGCCAGCAGTGATTGGTCTGGTCTGGCCAAAAACATTCAGTACTTC
TRBV14	TRBJ2-5	.	many	CASSQEWGRGQETQYF	TGTGCCAGCAGCCAAGAGTGGGGTAGGGGACAAGAGACCCAGTACTTC
TRBV7-9	TRBJ2-1	TRBD2	many	CATKRQGGTSANEQFF	TGTGCCACCAAACGACAGGGCGGGACTAGCGCCAATGAGCAGTTCTTC
TRBV10-1	TRBJ2-5	.	.	CASSGIQGGRETQYF	TGCGCCAGCAGTGGGATACAGGGCGGTAGAGAGACCCAGTACTTC
TRBV7-9	TRBJ2-1	.	many	CASSADSRSYNEQFF	TGTGCCAGCAGCGCCGACAGCAGGTCCTACAATGAGCAGTTCTTC
TRBV2	TRBJ2-7	TRBD2	many	CASKASGSFLEQYF	TGTGCCAGCAAGGCTAGCGGGAGTTTCCTCGAGCAGTACTTC
TRBV2	TRBJ1-1	.	many	CAIPAGAMNTEAFF	TGTGCCATCCCTGCAGGGGCCATGAACACTGAAGCTTTCTTT
TRBV5-1	TRBJ2-7	TRBD2	.	CASSSIRGGAIYEQYF	TGCGCCAGCAGCTCAATCCGGGGGGGCGCAATCTACGAGCAGTACTTC
TRBV2	TRBJ2-7	TRBD1	many	CASRDRVYYEQYF	TGTGCCAGCAGAGACAGGGTCTACTACGAGCAGTACTTC
TRBV2	TRBJ2-7	TRBD1	.	CASSEGDREFDEQYF	TGTGCCAGCAGTGAAGGGGACAGGGAATTCGATGAGCAGTACTTC
TRBV29-1	TRBJ1-1	TRBD1	many	CSARQGGNTEAFF	TGCAGCGCTAGACAGGGAGGAAACACTGAAGCTTTCTTT
TRBV6-2/TRBV6-3	TRBJ1-5	.	.	CASSSGQRNQPQHF	TGTGCCAGCAGCTCCGGACAGAGGAATCAGCCCCAGCATTTT
TRBV2	TRBJ1-5	TRBD1	many	CASSPRRTGGNQPQHF	TGTGCCAGCAGTCCTCGGCGTACAGGGGGGAATCAGCCCCAGCATTTT
TRBV3-1	TRBJ2-4	.	.	CASSQDTGIAKNIQYF	TGTGCCAGCAGCCAAGACACAGGGATAGCCAAAAACATTCAGTACTTC
TRBV18	TRBJ1-1	.	many	CASSPPSGVPEAFF	TGTGCCAGCTCACCGCCCTCAGGAGTTCCTGAAGCTTTCTTT
TRBV28	TRBJ2-1	.	many	CASSPTTIARNEQFF	TGTGCCAGCAGTCCAACAACAATTGCCAGGAATGAGCAGTTCTTC
TRBV20-1	TRBJ1-5	.	many	CSAWKTGAYSNQPQHF	TGCAGTGCTTGGAAGACGGGGGCCTATAGCAATCAGCCCCAGCATTTT
TRBV20-1	TRBJ2-5	.	many	CSARSDRWAQYF	TGCAGTGCTAGGTCAGACAGATGGGCCCAGTACTTC
TRBV5-1	TRBJ1-6	.	.	CASSYGSRARNSPLHF	TGCGCCAGCAGTTACGGTTCGCGCGCACGAAATTCACCCCTCCACTTT
TRBV28	TRBJ2-7	TRBD2	.	CASSSLGGLAPYEQYF	TGTGCCAGCAGTTCGTTGGGGGGACTAGCCCCCTACGAGCAGTACTTC
TRBV7-2	TRBJ2-1	TRBD2	many	CASSLAEREAYNEQFF	TGTGCCAGCAGCTTAGCGGAGCGGGAAGCTTACAATGAGCAGTTCTTC
TRBV29-1	TRBJ2-7	.	.	CSVQTALANPYEQYF	TGCAGCGTTCAAACTGCTCTGGCCAACCCCTACGAGCAGTACTTC
TRBV20-1	TRBJ2-1	TRBD2	many	CSARHEGGSRNEQFF	TGCAGTGCTAGGCATGAAGGCGGGAGTCGAAATGAGCAGTTCTTC
TRBV2	TRBJ2-2	TRBD2	many	CASSEDWREGQDTGELFF	TGTGCCAGCAGTGAAGATTGGAGGGAGGGCCAGGACACCGGGGAGCTGTTTTTT
TRBV5-1	TRBJ1-1	.	few	CASSYTGMDRTEAFF	TGCGCCAGCAGCTATACAGGGATGGATCGTACTGAAGCTTTCTTT
TRBV12-3/TRBV12-4	TRBJ1-2	.	many	CASSLAGDGYTF	TGTGCCAGCAGTTTAGCGGGAGACGGCTACACCTTC
TRBV12-3/TRBV12-4	TRBJ1-1	.	many	CASTQMTEAFF	TGTGCCAGCACTCAGATGACTGAAGCTTTCTTT
TRBV11-2	TRBJ2-1	.	many	CASTHLGEQFF	TGTGCCAGCACCCATCTTGGAGAGCAGTTCTTC